The 32 T cell receptor beta chains given below trace back to one sample, sequenced in a study of Graves' ophthalmopathy and Graves' hyperthyroidism. Amplification of TCR beta CDR3 regions used RNA transcripts. First-round RT-PCR used HTBI primers; second-round multiplex PCR followed. Via MiXCR, TCRdb re-called the multiplex PCR reads, giving one row per CDR3 protein. The profile shows around 660,000 distinct CDR3 sequences, about two fifths of them singletons. The sequenced material came from peripheral blood. The source is an adult man with Graves' ophthalmopathy.

In this sample, this clonotype turned up many times. The chain couples TRBV19 to TRBJ2-5; D gene ambiguous. V was trimmed by 3 bases and J by 1 base, leaving 15 bases between them. CDR1 and CDR2 from the germline V gene are LNHDA and SQIVND (reference sequence). The CDR3 runs to 16 residues. CDR3 nucleotides: TGTGCCAGTAGTATCGCCGCGGCAGGATTCCAAGAGACCCAGTACTTC. It codes for CASSIAAAGFQETQYF.

As to this clonotype: The DNA is omitted, as the CDR3 cannot be located on it reliably, and the CDR3 follows TCRdb's listing. CDR3 protein: CASSAEREQGPGSCFF. The V and J genes are TRBV7-9 and TRBJ2-2; the D segment call TRBD2 is taken from the table without a DNA check. Germline V gene data show CDR1 as SEHNR and CDR2 as FQNEAQ (reference sequence). The CDR3 length equals 16 residues, ends included.

This clonotype was seen repeatedly, ten times or more. The chain recombines TRBV29-1 with TRBJ1-1; D unresolved. Trimming took 4 bases from V and 7 from J, leaving 7 bases between them. The CDR3 covers 10 residues. Germline V lookup: CDR1 SQVTM, CDR2 ANQGSEA. CDR3 bases: TGCAGCGTTGTGACGCTTGAAGCTTTCTTT. It yields the protein CSVVTLEAFF.

A word on this clonotype: No conserved phenylalanine or tryptophan is present at the end of the CDR3, so a read error is the likely explanation. This sequence joins TRBV25-1 and TRBJ1-5; no definite D call. CDR1 is MGHDK and CDR2 is SYGVNS in the germline V gene. CDR3 length equals 15 residues. The V and J ends lost 5 bases and 3 bases respectively, with 14 bases between them. CDR3 in amino acids: CASSLSMGNNQPQHS. DNA of the CDR3: TGTGCCAGCAGTTTATCGATGGGAAACAATCAGCCCCAGCATTCT.

This clonotype occurred many times. This chain links TRBV19 with TRBJ2-6; 9 positions agree with TRBD1. Germline CDR1 and CDR2: LNHDA and SQIVND (reference sequence). Trimming took 6 bases from V and 2 from J; bases not matched to a gene: 5. The CDR3 contains 16 residues. CDR3 sequence: CASRGQGQTGANVLTF. CDR3 in DNA: TGTGCCAGTAGGGGACAGGGTCAAACTGGGGCCAACGTCCTGACTTTC.

The V and J genes are TRBV7-8 and TRBJ1-2; D remains unclear. Germline assignment: CDR1 SGHVS and CDR2 FQNEAQ. The CDR3 length is 11 residues. V shed 7 bases and J shed 7 bases, with 10 bases lying between them. CDR3 in amino acids: CASILRRGYTF. Here the CDR3 DNA reads TGTGCCAGCATTTTGCGGCGTGGCTACACCTTC.

This rearrangement joins TRBV9 to TRBJ1-1, with TRBD1 matching 9 bases. This CDR3 has 18 residues. Germline loops: CDR1 SGDLS, CDR2 YYNGEE. V shed 4 bases and J 1 base; nucleotides not matched to a gene: 14. This CDR3 reads CASSPPLTGGPRNTEAFF. CDR3 nucleotides: TGTGCCAGCAGCCCGCCCTTGACAGGGGGACCCAGGAACACTGAAGCTTTCTTT.

This clonotype was picked up many times. This chain links TRBV20-1 with TRBJ2-6; 7 bases are a match to TRBD1. V shed 5 bases, J shed 0 bases, and the junction held 7 bases outside the gene matches. Germline V gene data show CDR1 as DFQATT and CDR2 as SNEGSKA (reference sequence). The CDR3 consists of 16 residues. CDR3 coding DNA: TGCAGTGCTCCGACAGGGACCTTCTCTGGGGCCAACGTCCTGACTTTC. It codes for CSAPTGTFSGANVLTF.

This rearrangement joins TRBV29-1 to TRBJ1-1, with D maybe TRBD1 (5 bases). V was trimmed by 5 bases and J by 4 bases, leaving 14 bases between them. The germline V gene encodes CDR1 SQVTM and CDR2 ANQGSEA. CDR3 length: 13 amino acids. CDR3 in DNA: TGCAGCGTTCAACGGGGGTCTACCACTGAAGCTTTCTTT. Its protein is CSVQRGSTTEAFF.

This clonotype has a count of ten or more. V is TRBV18 and J is TRBJ2-5; 12 bases are shared with TRBD2. J gave up 5 bases and V 8 bases, and 6 bases lay outside the gene matches. CDR1 is KGHSH, CDR2 LQKENI, per germline. The CDR3 extends over 14 amino acids. CDR3 nucleotide sequence: TGTGCCAGCAGCCCCGGGACTAGCGGGGAGACCCAGTACTTC. Translation: CASSPGTSGETQYF.

A word on this clonotype: This may stem from a read error, because a much larger clone lies one nucleotide away. V gene TRBV19 combines with J gene TRBJ1-3, with D uncertain. The CDR3 extends over 14 amino acids. Per germline, CDR1 LNHDA and CDR2 SQIVND (reference sequence). The DNA for the CDR3 is TGTGCCAGTTGTATTTCGGGCGTCGGAAACACCATATATTTT. Its translation: CASCISGVGNTIYF.

The gene calls are TRBV15 and TRBJ2-7, with D perhaps matching TRBD2 (6 bases). CDR1 and CDR2 (germline): LNHNV, YYDKDF (reference sequence). The CDR3 covers 15 residues. Trimming removed 3 bases at V and 3 bases at J, with 15 bases between. CDR3 sequence reads: CATSRLSGTYYEQYF. The CDR3 region has the DNA TGTGCCACCAGCAGGCTGTCCGGGACTTACTACGAGCAGTACTTC.

To note about this clonotype: A junction end diverges from the germline sequence, so it may reflect a read error. The V gene is TRBV7-9, the J gene TRBJ2-5; 9 bases fit TRBD1. This CDR3 has 14 amino acids. The V gene's germline CDR1 is SEHNR and CDR2 FQNEAQ (reference sequence). The CDR3 DNA is TGTGTCAGCAGCTCCGGGACAGGGCAAGAGACCCAGTACTTC. Protein product: CVSSSGTGQETQYF.

This clonotype has ten or more counts. The chain links TRBV12-3 or TRBV12-4 to TRBJ2-7, with 9 positions matching TRBD1. There are 15 residues in the CDR3. V lost 5 bases to trimming and J lost 2 bases; unmatched junction nucleotides: 7. CDR3 in amino acids: CASSLQGAHPYEQYF. The CDR3 coding sequence is TGTGCCAGCAGTCTACAGGGGGCGCACCCCTACGAGCAGTACTTC.

This clonotype was seen at least ten times. V is TRBV6-6 and J is TRBJ2-7; D gene ambiguous. The CDR3 runs 14 residues. Germline V CDR1 and CDR2: MNHNY, SVGAGI (reference sequence). Deletions cut 2 bases from V and 0 bases from J, with 8 bases between. The chain's CDR3 is CASSYAQSSYEQYF. In nucleotides, the CDR3 is TGTGCCAGCAGTTACGCGCAGAGCTCCTACGAGCAGTACTTC.

This clonotype was counted at least ten times. This chain links TRBV19 with TRBJ1-1; D may be TRBD1 (6 bases). CDR1 and CDR2 (germline): LNHDA, SQIVND (reference sequence). CDR3 length: 16 residues. Trimming stripped 0 bases from V and 5 bases from J, with 16 bases between. As DNA, the CDR3 is TGTGCCAGTAGTATAGATCCTCCCCCGAGGGGGACTGAAGCTTTCTTT. This codes for CASSIDPPPRGTEAFF.

This clonotype came up a few times. The chain employs TRBV12-3 or TRBV12-4 and TRBJ1-1; D is ambiguous. The V gene lost 7 bases and the J gene lost 7 bases, with 16 bases spanning the gap. The CDR3 is 13 residues long. The chain's CDR3 is CASTENLNVEAFF. Here the CDR3 DNA reads TGTGCCAGCACCGAAAATCTGAATGTTGAAGCTTTCTTT.

The chain links TRBV4-3 to TRBJ1-5; D call uncertain. Germline CDR1 reads LGHNA; CDR2 reads YSLEER. The CDR3 is 16 amino acids. The germline V and J ends were trimmed by 0 bases and 2 bases, with 11 bases remaining between them. The CDR3: CASSQDLRVGNQPQHF. As DNA, the CDR3 is TGCGCCAGCAGCCAAGATCTCCGGGTAGGCAATCAGCCCCAGCATTTT.

The chain joins TRBV12-3 or TRBV12-4 to TRBJ2-5; 7 nucleotides line up with TRBD1. Unmatched junction bases numbered 3, after V lost 3 bases and J lost 5 bases. This CDR3 is 13 amino acids long. CDR3 in amino acids: CASSFDRVETQYF. For the CDR3, the DNA is TGTGCCAGCAGTTTTGACAGGGTGGAGACCCAGTACTTC.

The V call is TRBV5-5, the J call TRBJ1-2; possible D gene TRBD1, 5 bases. The germline V gene has CDR1 SGHKS and CDR2 YYEKEE (reference sequence). V shed 4 bases and J shed 6 bases, with 16 bases lying between them. The CDR3 runs to 14 residues. In DNA form, the CDR3 reads TGTGCCAGCAGCCGCCTTGAGGGGTCGGATGGCTACACCTTC. It translates to CASSRLEGSDGYTF.

V gene TRBV4-1 combines with J gene TRBJ2-7; D is ambiguous. The germline V gene has CDR1 MGHRA and CDR2 YSYEKL. This CDR3 region has 15 residues. With 2 bases removed from V and 2 bases from J, the gap between germline ends came to 13 bases. In DNA form, the CDR3 reads TGCGCCAGCAGCCAAAGGGTGGGCGCCGCCTACGAGCAGTACTTC. Its protein is CASSQRVGAAYEQYF.

This clonotype was seen repeatedly, ten times or more. The chain uses TRBV7-9 and TRBJ1-4, with 8 bases identical to TRBD1. This CDR3 region has 16 residues. The V and J ends lost 5 bases and 5 bases, in that order; junction bases with no gene match: 10. CDR1 and CDR2 from the germline V gene are SEHNR and FQNEAQ (reference sequence). The CDR3 spells CASSLKIGDRNEKLFF. The CDR3 coding sequence is TGTGCCAGCAGCCTAAAGATCGGGGACAGGAATGAAAAACTGTTTTTT.

The sample holds many counts of this clonotype. V gene TRBV11-2 combines with J gene TRBJ2-5, with D perhaps assigned TRBD1 or TRBD2 (5 bases each). The CDR3 is 14 amino acids. The germline V and J ends were trimmed by 1 base and 5 bases, with 11 bases remaining between them. In germline, CDR1 is SGHAT, CDR2 FQNNGV. The CDR3 DNA follows: TGTGCCAGCAGCTTAGGAACTTGGGGGGAGACCCAGTACTTC. Translating gives CASSLGTWGETQYF.

This clonotype appeared a few times. The rearrangement uses TRBV6-5 and TRBJ2-7, with TRBD1 as a possible D gene (6 bases). Between the trimmed V and J ends, which lost 5 bases and 1 base, there was a span of 12 bases. The length of the CDR3 is 14 residues. CDR1 and CDR2 from the germline V gene are MNHEY and SVGAGI. CDR3 protein: CASSHTGSSYEQYF. CDR3 nucleotides: TGTGCCAGCAGTCATACAGGGTCGTCCTACGAGCAGTACTTC.

The chain recombines TRBV2 with TRBJ2-3; D remains unclear. Germline V CDR1 and CDR2: SNHLY, FYNNEI. This CDR3 comprises 13 residues. V dropped 6 bases and J dropped 6 bases, with 13 bases sitting between them. The CDR3 sequence: CASSAYTRDTQYF. The CDR3 DNA reads as TGTGCCAGCAGCGCGTATACTCGGGATACGCAGTATTTT.

This clonotype has a handful of counts. The chain links TRBV6-6 to TRBJ2-5, with 10 nucleotides matching TRBD1. The germline V gene encodes CDR1 MNHNY and CDR2 SVGAGI (reference sequence). The CDR3 runs 18 residues. Trimming cost V 2 bases and J 5 bases; bases outside gene matches: 14. The DNA for the CDR3 is TGTGCCAGCAGTTACCTGAGTCCCGGGACAGGGGTGTGGGAGACCCAGTACTTC. Protein product: CASSYLSPGTGVWETQYF.

Regarding this clonotype: A much bigger clone sits one base away, suggesting this may be a read error. This chain uses TRBV5-1 with TRBJ1-1; D possibly corresponds to TRBD1 (6 bases). The germline CDR1 and CDR2 sequences are SGHRS and YFSETQ. The CDR3 runs to 15 residues. Between the trimmed V and J ends, which lost 0 bases and 0 bases, there was a span of 9 bases. In DNA, the CDR3 is TGCGCCAGCAGCTTGGGGGGGGCCATGAACACTGAAGCTTTCTTT. This sequence encodes CASSLGGAMNTEAFF.

There are many counts of this clonotype. The rearrangement uses TRBV12-3 or TRBV12-4 and TRBJ2-2; tentatively, D is TRBD2 (5 bases). The CDR3 runs 15 residues. V lost 3 bases, J lost 1 base, and 9 bases lay in between. The CDR3 spells CASSLRVGNTGELFF. CDR3 bases: TGTGCCAGCAGTTTGAGGGTCGGGAACACCGGGGAGCTGTTTTTT.

The rearrangement uses TRBV12-3 or TRBV12-4 and TRBJ1-5; D is unresolved. This CDR3 has 13 amino acids. V gave up 5 bases and J gave up 9 bases, with 14 bases separating them. The CDR3 loop is CASSGSTGMPQHF. The CDR3, as DNA: TGTGCCAGCAGTGGATCGACGGGGATGCCCCAGCATTTT.

This clonotype was seen at least ten times. The chain combines TRBV2 with TRBJ1-6, with 9 bases fitting TRBD1. There are 16 residues in the CDR3. V lost 6 bases and J lost 5; bases outside the gene matches: 8. CDR1 and CDR2 from the germline V gene are SNHLY and FYNNEI. In DNA, the CDR3 is TGTGCCAGCAGAGCGACAGGGGGGAGAAATAATTCACCCCTCCACTTT. As protein: CASRATGGRNNSPLHF.

The DNA of the CDR3 is TGTGCCATCAAGCAGGGGGGGCCTGGCAATGAGCAGTTCTTC. This translates into CAIKQGGPGNEQFF. The chain uses TRBV10-3 and TRBJ2-7; either TRBD1 or TRBD2 may fit D (7 bases each). The DNA matches TRBJ2-1 better at its end, which makes the J call doubtful. Germline V lookup: CDR1 ENHRY, CDR2 SYGVKD. The CDR3 is 14 amino acids.

The V call is TRBV15, the J call TRBJ2-5; D is ambiguous. Between the trimmed V and J ends, which lost 1 base and 9 bases, there was a span of 12 bases. The CDR3 contains 13 residues. Germline-derived CDR1 and CDR2 are LNHNV and YYDKDF (reference sequence). CDR3 nucleotide sequence: TGTGCCACCAGCAGAGTAGGGAATCAGCCCCAGTACTTC. Translation: CATSRVGNQPQYF.